This T cell receptor beta chain was documented in a study of blood T cells in healthy people across ages. General observations from the study: Higher diversity and more naive CD4+ cells were features of long-lived donors, compared to aged donors.

CDR1 is MNHEY and CDR2 is SVGEGT in the germline V gene. V shed 6 bases and J 13 bases; nucleotides not matched to a gene: 8. The CDR3 sequence is 12 residues long. Combining a sample-barcoded 5' primer with a J-beta primer mix, a second PCR ran for roughly 6 to 12 cycles. One entry per CDR3 protein, called by TCRdb with MiXCR from the 5' RACE reads. Found here are roughly 2 million distinct CDR3 sequences, around half of them singletons; the top ten hold roughly 2%. This clonotype was seen more than once but under ten times. Its antigen is undetermined. Donors ranged from roughly 6 to 100 years old and were healthy Caucasians in Russia. Each donor gave around 9.6 milliliters of peripheral blood. Isolation recovered at least 6.5 million PBMCs from every sample.

The V gene is TRBV6-2 or TRBV6-3, the J gene TRBJ2-1; 8 nucleotides align to TRBD1. This TCR came from a woman aged 40 to 50 in good health. Sequenced material: blood. The CDR3 spells CASRAQGAFQFF. DNA for the CDR3: TGTGCCAGCAGGGCTCAGGGGGCATTCCAGTTCTTC.